This is a list of T cell receptor beta chains from one sample in a study of OX40 agonist ivuxolimab in advanced cancers. Sequenced by immunoSEQ multiplex PCR; TCRdb stores in-frame clones only, minus some. In the table there are fewer than 90,000 clones, about 93% of which are singletons. Sequenced here: CD4+ or CD8+ T cells sorted from blood, sampled in a trial of the OX40 agonist ivuxolimab. These receptors originate from an adult with an advanced solid tumor such as melanoma, head and neck, liver or kidney cancer. The CDR3 runs from the conserved cysteine through the conserved F or W. The D gene is left open where the match is weak. Expanded clones get a size class; other rows say once, few or many, or leave the size out.

size | D | J | V | DNA | CDR3
- | - | TRBJ2-5 | TRBV10-3 | TGTGCCATCTTCTCCGGGACTCATAAAGAGACCCAGTACTTC | CAIFSGTHKETQYF
- | - | TRBJ2-1 | TRBV27 | TGTGCCAGCAGCAATGGATATAGGGGATACAATGAGCAGTTCTTC | CASSNGYRGYNEQFF
- | - | TRBJ1-2 | TRBV29-1 | TGCAGCGTTGAAGTTCAGGGAATCTACACCTTC | CSVEVQGIYTF
- | - | TRBJ1-5 | TRBV9 | TGTGCCAGCAGCGCTTCCGGGCATAACAATCAGCCCCAGCATTTT | CASSASGHNNQPQHF
- | - | TRBJ2-1 | TRBV10-3 | TGTGCCATCGGAAGTCCGGGAGACGGGTCGGGCAATGAGCAGTTCTTC | CAIGSPGDGSGNEQFF
- | TRBD1 | TRBJ2-5 | TRBV30 | TGTGCCTGGAGTGTACCTCCGGGACAGGGATGGGTCGAGACCCAGTACTTC | CAWSVPPGQGWVETQYF
once | - | TRBJ2-6 | TRBV10-3 | TGTGCCATCAGTGAGGCTTCGCGCTCTGGGGCCAACGTCCTGACTTTC | CAISEASRSGANVLTF
- | - | TRBJ1-1 | TRBV13 | TGTGCCAGCAGCTTAGCAGGGATACTCAAGGACACTGAAGCTTTCTTT | CASSLAGILKDTEAFF
- | - | TRBJ1-3 | TRBV5-8 | TGTGCCAGCAGCTTGGTGGGGGTCTCTGGAAACACCATATATTTT | CASSLVGVSGNTIYF
- | - | TRBJ1-2 | TRBV6-1 | TGTGCCAGCGAACCACGGGAATCCGTAAAGTGGGGCTACACCTTC | CASEPRESVKWGYTF
- | - | TRBJ1-1 | TRBV4-3 | TGCGCCAGCAGCCAAGAGGGAGGGCTTGGCACTGAAGCTTTCTTT | CASSQEGGLGTEAFF
- | TRBD2 | TRBJ2-1 | TRBV13 | TGTGCCAGCAGCTTAGAGGGAGGGGTATATGAGCAGTTCTTC | CASSLEGGVYEQFF
- | TRBD1 | TRBJ2-5 | TRBV5-1 | TGCGCCAGCAGCGGACAGGGGAGGTCTCAAGAGACCCAGTACTTC | CASSGQGRSQETQYF
- | - | TRBJ2-1 | TRBV27 | TGTGCCAGCAGTTTAAATCCGGGAGACAATGAGCAGTTCTTC | CASSLNPGDNEQFF
- | - | TRBJ2-1 | TRBV18 | TGTGCCAGCTCACCCCAGGGTGTCAATGAGCAGTTCTTC | CASSPQGVNEQFF
- | - | TRBJ1-2 | TRBV10-3 | TGTGCCATCAGTGAGCAGGCCGCTAACTATGGCTACACCTTC | CAISEQAANYGYTF
few | - | TRBJ1-5 | TRBV30 | TGTGCCTGGAGTACAGGGCCCTACAATCAGCCCCAGCATTTT | CAWSTGPYNQPQHF
- | TRBD2 | TRBJ2-7 | TRBV13 | TGTGCCAGCAGCCCCTTCACTAGCGGGGCATACGAGCAGTACTTC | CASSPFTSGAYEQYF
- | - | TRBJ2-7 | TRBV5-4 | TGTGCCAGCAGCTTGTCTGCCAGACCCTACGAGCAGTACTTC | CASSLSARPYEQYF